This entry concerns a single T cell receptor beta chain. Assay: immunoSEQ multiplex PCR; the TCRdb copy retains only in-frame clones and omits some. Of about 340,000 clones listed, about 93% are singletons. The germline V and J ends were trimmed by 0 bases and 5 bases, with 10 bases remaining between them. This CDR3 has 14 amino acids. Germline V gene data show CDR1 as SGHNT and CDR2 as YENEEA. The entry originates in a study of brain T cells in children with intractable seizures. Time point meaning: blood from clinic visit 5 months post-surgery; TSC patient then seizure free. The sequence was obtained from a boy under two years old with tuberous sclerosis and intractable seizures. The genes are TRBV11-3 and TRBJ1-2, with D tentatively TRBD1 (5 bases). The sequencing here drew on peripheral blood, taken 4 to 5 months after surgery. CDR3 DNA sequence: TGTGCCAGCAGCTTAGATGCCTCAGGGTATGGCTACACCTTC. Protein sequence: CASSLDASGYGYTF.